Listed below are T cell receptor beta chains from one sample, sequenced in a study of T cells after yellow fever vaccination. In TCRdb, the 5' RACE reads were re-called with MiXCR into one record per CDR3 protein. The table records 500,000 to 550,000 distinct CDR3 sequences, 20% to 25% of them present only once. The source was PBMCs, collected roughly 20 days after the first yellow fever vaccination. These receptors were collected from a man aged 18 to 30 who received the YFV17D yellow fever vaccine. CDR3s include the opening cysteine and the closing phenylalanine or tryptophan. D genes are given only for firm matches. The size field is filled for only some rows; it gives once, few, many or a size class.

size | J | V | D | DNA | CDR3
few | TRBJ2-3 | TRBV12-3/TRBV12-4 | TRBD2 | TGTGCCAGCAGTATCCTAGCGGGGGGAGATACGCAGTATTTT | CASSILAGGDTQYF
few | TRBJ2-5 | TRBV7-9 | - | TGTGCCAGCAGCGCTCAGGGAGGTGGAGAGACCCAGTACTTC | CASSAQGGGETQYF
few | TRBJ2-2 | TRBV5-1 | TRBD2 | TGCGCCAGCAGCCGGGAGGGGAGTCGCGATCGCGGGGAGCTGTTTTTT | CASSREGSRDRGELFF
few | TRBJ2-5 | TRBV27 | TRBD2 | TGTGCCAGCAGTTTGGGCCTACTAGCGGGGGGGGAAGAGACCCAGTACTTC | CASSLGLLAGGEETQYF
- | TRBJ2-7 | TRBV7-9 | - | TGTGCCAGCAGTCAGGGGTGGAGCTACGAGCAGTACTTC | CASSQGWSYEQYF
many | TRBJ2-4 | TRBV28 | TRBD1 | TGTGCCAGCAGTTTTTTAGTGGCAACGGACAGGGGCGAAAACATTCAGTACTTC | CASSFLVATDRGENIQYF
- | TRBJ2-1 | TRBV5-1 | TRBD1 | TGCGCCAGCAGCTCCACGGGACAGAATTACAATGAGCAGTTCTTC | CASSSTGQNYNEQFF
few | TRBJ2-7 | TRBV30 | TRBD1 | TGTGCCTGGAGTGTTGTGGACAGGGGCTACGAGCAGTACTTC | CAWSVVDRGYEQYF
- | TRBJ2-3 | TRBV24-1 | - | TGTGCCACCAAAGGTGGGACTAGCACAGATACGCAGTATTTT | CATKGGTSTDTQYF
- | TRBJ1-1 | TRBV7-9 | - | TGTGCCAGCAGCTTCGGCGGAAGGAACACTGAAGCTTTCTTT | CASSFGGRNTEAFF
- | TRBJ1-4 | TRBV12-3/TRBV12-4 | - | TGTGCCAGCATCCAGAGGCAGGGGAGGGATAATGAAAAACTGTTTTTT | CASIQRQGRDNEKLFF
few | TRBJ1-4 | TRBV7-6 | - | TGTGCCAGCAGCTTAGGGGTCAGCGAAAAACTGTTTTTT | CASSLGVSEKLFF